Listed here is a single TCR beta chain. The data were taken from a study of shared clonotypes between healthy human individuals. About the study: CD4 naive and CD4 memory each took three plates per donor, while CD8 naive took two and CD8 memory one.

TCRdb's copy holds only in-frame clones and misses some; the assay was immunoSEQ multiplex PCR. Here the sample spans over 850,000 clones, around 78% being singletons. The source of this sequence is a young man in good health. Some clones in this sample may be carry-over from other donors' samples. Sample: memory CD4+ T cells from PBMCs. Subset here: CD45RA-negative fraction.

CDR3 amino acids: CASSLGTQGSGELFF. The CDR3, as DNA: TGTGCCAGCAGCTTGGGGACCCAGGGATCCGGGGAGCTGTTTTTT. The J gene is TRBJ2-2, the V gene TRBV7-2; D assignment may be TRBD1 or TRBD2 (5 bases each). V lost 3 bases and J lost 6, with 14 bases in between. In germline, CDR1 is SGHTA, CDR2 FQGNSA. The CDR3 is 15 amino acids.